A selection of T cell receptor beta chains follows, all from one sample in a study of technical replicates of blood from a few donors. Clones were read by immunoSEQ multiplex PCR, and TCRdb kept only the in-frame ones, dropping some. The sample lists under 75,000 clones; 94% were seen once. Sequenced sample: T cells isolated from PBMCs. These receptors all stem from a human donor in good health. The conserved cysteine and the conserved F or W are not part of the CDR3 here.

TRBV9	ASSVSWETNEKLF
TRBV7-9	ASSLDRLAGERNEQF
TRBV28	ASSDRGYGYT
TRBV4-1	ASSQDDRGRKLYGYT
TRBV7-2	ASSLGWTDIEKLF
TRBV11-2	ASSQSGQPQH
TRBV7-9	ASSPPGHFEKLF
TRBV9	ASSAGTSGSHEQF
TRBV29-1	SVAPELRYEQY
TRBV30	AWSAQGTDTQY
TRBV29-1	SVDRLNYGYT
TRBV30	AWSVVPGGGRLSLKETQY
TRBV7-9	ASSLYGSEGYT
TRBV6-5	ASRKGDYLYEQY
TRBV7-8	ASSSHRETQY
TRBV28	ASTLTRGASLYEQY
TRBV2	ASSEINGYT
TRBV5-4	ASSLSQTNEKLF
TRBV13	ASSFAGGNTEAF
TRBV9	ASSHSGMLADTQY
TRBV27	ATAEGGGETQY